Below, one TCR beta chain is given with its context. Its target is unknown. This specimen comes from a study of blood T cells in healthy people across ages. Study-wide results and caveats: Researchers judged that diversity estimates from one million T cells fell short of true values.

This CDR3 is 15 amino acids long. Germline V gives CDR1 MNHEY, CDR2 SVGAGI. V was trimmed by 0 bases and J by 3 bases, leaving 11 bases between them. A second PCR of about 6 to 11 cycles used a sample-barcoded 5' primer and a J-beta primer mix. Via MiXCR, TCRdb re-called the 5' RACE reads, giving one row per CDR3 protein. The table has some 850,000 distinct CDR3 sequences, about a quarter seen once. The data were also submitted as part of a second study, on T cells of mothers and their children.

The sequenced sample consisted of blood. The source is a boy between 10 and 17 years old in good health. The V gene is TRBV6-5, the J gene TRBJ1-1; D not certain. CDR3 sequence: CASSYSMRQDTEAFF. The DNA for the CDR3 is TGTGCCAGCAGTTACTCGATGCGGCAGGACACTGAAGCTTTCTTT.